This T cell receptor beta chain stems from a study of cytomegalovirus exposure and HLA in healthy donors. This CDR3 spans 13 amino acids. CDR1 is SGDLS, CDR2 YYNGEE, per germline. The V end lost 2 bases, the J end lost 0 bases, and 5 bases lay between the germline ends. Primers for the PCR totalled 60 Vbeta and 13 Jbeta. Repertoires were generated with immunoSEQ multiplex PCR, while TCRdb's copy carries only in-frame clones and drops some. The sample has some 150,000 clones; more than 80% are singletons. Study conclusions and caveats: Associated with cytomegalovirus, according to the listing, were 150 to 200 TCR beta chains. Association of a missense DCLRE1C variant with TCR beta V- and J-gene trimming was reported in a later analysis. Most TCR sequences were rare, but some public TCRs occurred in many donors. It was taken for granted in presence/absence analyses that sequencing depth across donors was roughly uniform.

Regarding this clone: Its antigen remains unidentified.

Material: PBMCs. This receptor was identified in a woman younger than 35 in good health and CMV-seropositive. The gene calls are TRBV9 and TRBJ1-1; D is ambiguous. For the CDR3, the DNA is TGTGCCAGCAGCGTTGGCATGAACACTGAAGCTTTCTTT. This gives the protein CASSVGMNTEAFF.